One sample yielded the 5 T cell receptor beta chains listed below, sequenced in a study of vaccination effects on CD4 cells after COVID-19. Libraries were prepared by immunoSEQ multiplex PCR; TCRdb keeps only in-frame clonotypes and omits some of them. The profile shows around 32,000 clones, around 70% of them singletons. Their target antigens are unknown. ViraFEST used viral peptide pools to expand antigen-specific CD4+ T cells before sequencing. At the end of about ten days of culture, CD4+ T cells were isolated. Vaccine administered to participants consisted of two doses of either BNT162b2 or mRNA-1273. The starting material was CD4+ T cells from PBMCs cultured with HCoV-229E spike peptides, obtained after COVID-19 vaccination. The receptors originated from a human donor who received a COVID-19 vaccine.

The rearrangement joins TRBV10-3 to TRBJ1-2; D call uncertain. CDR1 is ENHRY and CDR2 is SYGVKD in the germline V gene. The CDR3 runs 14 residues. Between the trimmed V and J ends, which lost 7 bases and 1 base, there was a span of 13 bases. CDR3 in DNA: TGTGCCATCAAAGGCCAGCCTAATAACTATGGCTACACCTTC. Translation gives CAIKGQPNNYGYTF.

The chain couples TRBV7-2 to TRBJ2-3; unclear D gene. CDR3 size: 14 residues. Germline lookup yields CDR1 SGHTA and CDR2 FQGNSA. Trimming took off 5 bases at V and 4 bases at J, with 13 bases between the two ends. CDR3 sequence reads: CASSPYVGPDTQYF. CDR3 DNA sequence: TGTGCCAGCAGCCCATACGTCGGCCCAGATACGCAGTATTTT. Combining the CDR3 with reference TRBV7-2 and TRBJ2-3 gives the whole variable domain GAGVSQSPSNKVTEKGKDVELRCDPISGHTALYWYRQSLGQGLEFLIYFQGNSAPDKSGLPSDRFSAERTGGSVSTLTIQRTQQEDSAVYLCASSPYVGPDTQYFGPGTRLTVL.

This chain connects TRBV7-9 to TRBJ1-2, with D possibly TRBD1 on 6 matching bases. CDR1 and CDR2 from the germline V gene are SEHNR and FQNEAQ (reference sequence). Trimming cost V 2 bases and J 7 bases, with 14 bases left between them. The CDR3 has 14 amino acids. The CDR3: CASSLMSGESGYTF. The DNA for the CDR3 is TGTGCCAGCAGCTTAATGTCAGGGGAAAGTGGCTACACCTTC.

This clone turned up a few times. This chain links TRBV24-1 with TRBJ2-1; no definite D call. Trimming pared 5 bases from V and 0 bases from J, leaving 10 bases between. Per the germline V gene, CDR1 is KGHDR and CDR2 is SFDVKD. This CDR3 region has 15 residues. DNA for the CDR3: TGTGCCACCAGTGGAGGCGGAAGCTCCTACAATGAGCAGTTCTTC. Translating it yields CATSGGGSSYNEQFF.

The chain links TRBV4-1 to TRBJ1-6, with D uncertain. Germline loops: CDR1 MGHRA, CDR2 YSYEKL. V was trimmed by 0 bases and J by 6 bases, leaving 9 bases between them. The CDR3 spans 15 residues. The CDR3 is CASSQDKRVNSPLHF. The CDR3 nucleotides read TGCGCCAGCAGCCAAGATAAAAGGGTTAATTCACCCCTCCACTTT.